Below are 8 T cell receptor beta chains sequenced from a single sample in a study of OX40 agonist ivuxolimab in advanced cancers. TCRdb's table, derived via immunoSEQ multiplex PCR, lists solely in-frame clones and lacks some. The sample yields roughly 90,000 clones, approximately 91% seen once. This sample comprised CD4+ or CD8+ T cells sorted from blood, obtained in a trial of the OX40 agonist ivuxolimab. Every receptor here comes from an adult with an advanced solid tumor such as melanoma, head and neck, liver or kidney cancer.

J is TRBJ2-1 and V is TRBV20-1; no clear D gene. Between the trimmed V and J ends, which lost 5 bases and 5 bases, there was a span of 4 bases. CDR1 and CDR2 from the germline V gene are DFQATT and SNEGSKA (reference sequence). The CDR3 spans 10 residues. The CDR3 DNA reads TGCAGTGCTCGGGACAATGAGCAGTTCTTC. This gives the protein CSARDNEQFF.

Concerning this clone: One junction end disagrees with the germline gene, perhaps due to a read error. The genes are TRBV30 and TRBJ1-3; D gene unclear. CDR3 size: 15 residues. CDR1 is GTSNPN and CDR2 is SVGIG in the germline V gene (reference sequence). DNA of the CDR3: TGTGCCTGGAGTGTATTGTCCTATTCTGAAAACACCATATATTTT. Translation gives CAWSVLSYSENTIYF.

This clone was detected only once. The chain has TRBV6-1 and TRBJ2-5; 9 bases are shared with TRBD2. Trimming removed 7 bases from V and 3 bases from J; junction bases left unmatched: 6. This CDR3 region has 14 residues. The germline CDR1 and CDR2 sequences are MNHNS and SASEGT. The CDR3: CASTKTSGEETQYF. The CDR3 nucleotides read TGTGCCAGCACTAAGACTAGCGGAGAAGAGACCCAGTACTTC.

The chain couples TRBV9 to TRBJ2-2; 7 bases map to TRBD1. Germline CDR1 reads SGDLS; CDR2 reads YYNGEE. J lost 3 bases, V lost 4 bases, and 6 bases had no gene match. There are 15 residues in the CDR3. The CDR3 loop is CASSTGQVHTGELFF. The CDR3 DNA follows: TGTGCCAGCAGCACCGGACAGGTCCACACCGGGGAGCTGTTTTTT.

The genes are TRBV5-1 and TRBJ2-2; D gene ambiguous. The CDR3 consists of 12 residues. Between the trimmed V and J ends, which lost 4 bases and 5 bases, there was a span of 6 bases. Germline-derived CDR1 and CDR2 are SGHRS and YFSETQ. The CDR3 spells CASSEVTGELFF. In DNA, the CDR3 is TGCGCCAGCAGCGAGGTAACCGGGGAGCTGTTTTTT.

V is TRBV11-2 and J is TRBJ2-3; weak D call: TRBD2 (5 bases). This CDR3 has 13 residues. CDR1 is SGHAT and CDR2 is FQNNGV in the germline V gene. The V gene lost 4 bases and the J gene lost 0 bases, with 5 bases spanning the gap. DNA for the CDR3: TGTGCCAGCAGCTGGACTAGCACAGATACGCAGTATTTT. Translating it yields CASSWTSTDTQYF.

The gene calls are TRBV11-1 and TRBJ2-2, with no clear D. The CDR3 sequence is 14 residues long. Trimming cost V 5 bases and J 0 bases, with 7 bases left between them. The germline V gene has CDR1 SGHAT and CDR2 FQDESV (reference sequence). CDR3 in DNA: TGTGCCAGCAGCGTGAGTCCGAACACCGGGGAGCTGTTTTTT. This translates into CASSVSPNTGELFF.

The chain couples TRBV2 to TRBJ1-2, with 8 nucleotides matching TRBD1. CDR1 SNHLY and CDR2 FYNNEI come from the germline V gene. The CDR3 is 14 residues long. Losses at the gene ends were 5 bases for V and 4 bases for J; bases not matched to a gene: 6. As DNA, the CDR3 is TGTGCCAGCAGTCCACAGGGGGGCCCCTATGGCTACACCTTC. It encodes CASSPQGGPYGYTF.